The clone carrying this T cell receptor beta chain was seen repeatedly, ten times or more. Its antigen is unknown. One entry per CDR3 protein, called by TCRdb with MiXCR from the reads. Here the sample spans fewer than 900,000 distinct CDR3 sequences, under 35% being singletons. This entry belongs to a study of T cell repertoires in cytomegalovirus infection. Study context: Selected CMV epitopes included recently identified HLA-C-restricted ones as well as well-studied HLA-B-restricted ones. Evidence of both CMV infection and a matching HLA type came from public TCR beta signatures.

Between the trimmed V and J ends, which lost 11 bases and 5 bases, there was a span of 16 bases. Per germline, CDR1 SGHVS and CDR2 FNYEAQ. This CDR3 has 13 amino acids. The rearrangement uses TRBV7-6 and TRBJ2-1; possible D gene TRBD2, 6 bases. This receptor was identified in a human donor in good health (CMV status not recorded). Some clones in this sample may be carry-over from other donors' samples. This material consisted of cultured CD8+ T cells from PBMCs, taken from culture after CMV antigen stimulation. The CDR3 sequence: CAGRLLGDNEQFF. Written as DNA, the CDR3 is TGTGCCGGGAGGCTTTTAGGGGACAATGAGCAGTTCTTC.